This T cell receptor (beta chain) came from a study of cytomegalovirus exposure and HLA in healthy donors. Study background: Previous work identified roughly 110 million unique TCR beta sequences from roughly 170 million T cells.

It was with 60 Vbeta and 13 Jbeta primers that the PCR ran. TCRdb's table, derived via immunoSEQ multiplex PCR, lists solely in-frame clones and lacks some. Of about 190,000 clones listed, less than 90% were seen once; the top ten hold around 0.27%. Germline trimming cut 2 bases from V and 7 bases from J; bases unmatched to any gene: 11. Germline lookup yields CDR1 SGHDT and CDR2 YYEEEE. The CDR3 spans 17 residues. Notes on the study in general: Investigators reported 164 TCR beta chains as tied to cytomegalovirus. As was reported, the HLA-A and HLA-B alleles of most subjects were accurately predicted from TCR beta sequences.

A note on this clone: The target antigen is unknown.

The receptor's source is a boy aged 5-17 years in good health and CMV-seronegative. Source material: PBMCs. V gene TRBV5-6 combines with J gene TRBJ2-2, with 10 nucleotides matching TRBD2. CDR3 sequence (DNA): TGTGCCAGCAGCTTCATGACCAGCGGGAGGGCCGTCGGGGAGCTGTTTTTT. Amino acid sequence: CASSFMTSGRAVGELFF. The whole variable domain, remainder taken from reference TRBV5-6 and TRBJ2-2, is DAGVTQSPTHLIKTRGQQVTLRCSPKSGHDTVSWYQQALGQGPQFIFQYYEEEERQRGNFPDRFSGHQFPNYSSELNVNALLLGDSALYLCASSFMTSGRAVGELFFGEGSRLTVL.